This TCR beta chain was profiled in a study of CD4 and CD8 cells across lung adenocarcinoma regions. V trimming: 5 bases; J trimming: 7 bases; junction bases outside the gene matches: 10. The CDR3 contains 16 residues. Germline lookup yields CDR1 SGHTA and CDR2 FQGNSA. Judged by abundance, this clonotype is medium-sized. Via MiXCR, TCRdb re-called the PCR reads, giving one row per CDR3 protein. Among several thousand distinct CDR3 sequences, 55% to 60% were seen once, and the ten largest hold under 25%. Donors had localized lung adenocarcinoma, a non-small cell lung cancer. Material: CD4+ T cells from the center of a lung tumor. The receptor comes from a female donor with lung adenocarcinoma. The CD4 and CD8 labels of this study may be unreliable. The V gene is TRBV7-2, the J gene TRBJ2-1; 11 bases align to TRBD2. Here the CDR3 reads CASSKEGLAVVNEQFF. CDR3 DNA sequence: TGTGCCAGCAGCAAAGAGGGACTAGCGGTTGTAAATGAGCAGTTCTTC.